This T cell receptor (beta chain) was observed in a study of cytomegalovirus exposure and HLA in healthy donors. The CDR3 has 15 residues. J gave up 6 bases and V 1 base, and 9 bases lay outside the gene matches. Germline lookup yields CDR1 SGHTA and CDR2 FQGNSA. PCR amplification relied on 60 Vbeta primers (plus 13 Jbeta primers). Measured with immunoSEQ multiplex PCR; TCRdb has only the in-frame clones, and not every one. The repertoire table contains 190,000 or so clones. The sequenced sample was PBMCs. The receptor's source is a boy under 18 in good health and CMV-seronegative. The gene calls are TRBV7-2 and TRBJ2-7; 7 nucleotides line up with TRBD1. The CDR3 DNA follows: TGTGCCAGCAGCTTAGGTGAGACAGGGCTGCGCGAGCAGTACTTC. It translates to CASSLGETGLREQYF.